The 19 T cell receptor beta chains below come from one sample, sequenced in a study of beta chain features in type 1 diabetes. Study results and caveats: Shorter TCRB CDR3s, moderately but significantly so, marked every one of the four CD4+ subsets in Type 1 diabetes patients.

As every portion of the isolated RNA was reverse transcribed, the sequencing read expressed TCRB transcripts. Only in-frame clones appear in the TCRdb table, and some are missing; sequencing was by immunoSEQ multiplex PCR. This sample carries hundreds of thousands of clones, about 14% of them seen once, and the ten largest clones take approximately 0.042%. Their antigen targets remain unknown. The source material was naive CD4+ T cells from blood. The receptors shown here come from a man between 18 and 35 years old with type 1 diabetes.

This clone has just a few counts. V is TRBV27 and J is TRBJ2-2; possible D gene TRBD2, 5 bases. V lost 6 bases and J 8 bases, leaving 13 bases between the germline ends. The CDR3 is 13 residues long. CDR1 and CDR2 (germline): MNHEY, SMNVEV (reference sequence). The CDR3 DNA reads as TGTGCCAGCAGCCAACTAGAGGCGGGGGAGCTGTTTTTT. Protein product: CASSQLEAGELFF.

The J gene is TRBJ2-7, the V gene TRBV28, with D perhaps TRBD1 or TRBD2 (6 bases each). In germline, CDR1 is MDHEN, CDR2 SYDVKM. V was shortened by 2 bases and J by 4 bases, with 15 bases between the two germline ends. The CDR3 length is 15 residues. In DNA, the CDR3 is TGTGCCAGCAGTTTACTGGGGGGCGCCGGGTACGAGCAGTACTTC. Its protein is CASSLLGGAGYEQYF.

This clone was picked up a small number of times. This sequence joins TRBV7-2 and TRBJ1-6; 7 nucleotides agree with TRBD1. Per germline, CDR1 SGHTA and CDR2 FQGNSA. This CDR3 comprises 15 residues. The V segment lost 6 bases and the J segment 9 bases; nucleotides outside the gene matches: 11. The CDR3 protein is CASRISQGVGSPLHF. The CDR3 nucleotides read TGTGCCAGCAGGATTAGTCAGGGGGTAGGTTCACCCCTCCACTTT.

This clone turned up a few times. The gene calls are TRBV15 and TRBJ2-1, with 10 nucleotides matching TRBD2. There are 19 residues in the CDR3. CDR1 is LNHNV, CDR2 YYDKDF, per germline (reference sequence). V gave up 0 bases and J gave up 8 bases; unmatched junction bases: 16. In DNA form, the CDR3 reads TGTGCCACCAGCAGAGATAGGGAGTCTTGGACTAGCGGTGGGCATGAGCAGTTCTTC. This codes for CATSRDRESWTSGGHEQFF.

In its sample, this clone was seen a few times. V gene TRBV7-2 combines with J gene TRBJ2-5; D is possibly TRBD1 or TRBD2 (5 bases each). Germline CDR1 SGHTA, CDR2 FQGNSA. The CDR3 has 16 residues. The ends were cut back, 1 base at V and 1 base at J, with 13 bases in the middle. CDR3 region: CASSLVPGPIQETQYF. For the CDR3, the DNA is TGTGCCAGCAGCTTAGTGCCGGGGCCAATCCAAGAGACCCAGTACTTC.

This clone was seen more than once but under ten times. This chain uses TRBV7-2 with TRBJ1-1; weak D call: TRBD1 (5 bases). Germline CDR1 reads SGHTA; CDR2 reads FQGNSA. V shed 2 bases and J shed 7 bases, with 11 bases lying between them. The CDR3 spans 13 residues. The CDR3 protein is CASSLSEGFEAFF. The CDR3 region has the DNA TGTGCCAGCAGCTTAAGTGAGGGGTTTGAAGCTTTCTTT.

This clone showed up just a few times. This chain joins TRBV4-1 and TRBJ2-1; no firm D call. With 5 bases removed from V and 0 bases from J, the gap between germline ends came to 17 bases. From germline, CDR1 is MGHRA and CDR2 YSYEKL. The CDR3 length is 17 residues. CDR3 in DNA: TGCGCCAGCAGCAAAAGTGCTAGAATAGCCTCCTACAATGAGCAGTTCTTC. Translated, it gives CASSKSARIASYNEQFF.

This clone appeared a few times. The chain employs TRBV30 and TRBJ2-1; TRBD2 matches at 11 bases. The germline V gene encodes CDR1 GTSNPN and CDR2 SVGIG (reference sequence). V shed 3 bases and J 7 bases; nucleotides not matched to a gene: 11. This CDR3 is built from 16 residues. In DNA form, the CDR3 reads TGTGCCTGGAGAAGAACCGGGACTAGCGGAGTGAATGAGCAGTTCTTC. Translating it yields CAWRRTGTSGVNEQFF.

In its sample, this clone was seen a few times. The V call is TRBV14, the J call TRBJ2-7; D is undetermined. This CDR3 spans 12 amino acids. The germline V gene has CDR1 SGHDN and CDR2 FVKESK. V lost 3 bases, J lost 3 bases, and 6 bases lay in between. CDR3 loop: CASSHVIYEQYF. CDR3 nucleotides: TGTGCCAGCAGCCACGTTATCTACGAGCAGTACTTC.

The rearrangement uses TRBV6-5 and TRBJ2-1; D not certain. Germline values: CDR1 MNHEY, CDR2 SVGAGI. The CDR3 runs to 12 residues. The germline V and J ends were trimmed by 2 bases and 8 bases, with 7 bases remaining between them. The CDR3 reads CASSYPGDEQFF. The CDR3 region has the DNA TGTGCCAGCAGTTACCCGGGCGATGAGCAGTTCTTC.

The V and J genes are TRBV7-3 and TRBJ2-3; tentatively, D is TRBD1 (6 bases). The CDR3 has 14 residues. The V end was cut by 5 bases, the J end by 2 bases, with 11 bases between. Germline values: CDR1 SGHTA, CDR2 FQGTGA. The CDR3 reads CASSLGQYTDTQYF. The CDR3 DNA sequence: TGTGCCAGCAGCCTAGGACAGTACACAGATACGCAGTATTTT.

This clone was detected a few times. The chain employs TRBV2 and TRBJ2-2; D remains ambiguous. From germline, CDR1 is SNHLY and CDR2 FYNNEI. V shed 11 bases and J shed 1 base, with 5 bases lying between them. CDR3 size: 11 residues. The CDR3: CAAKNTGELFF. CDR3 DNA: TGTGCCGCTAAGAACACCGGGGAGCTGTTTTTT.

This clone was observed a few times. This chain's CDR3 is CASSSGLAITGELFF. The CDR3 coding sequence is TGCGCCAGCAGCTCGGGACTAGCGATAACCGGGGAGCTGTTTTTT. This chain joins TRBV5-1 and TRBJ2-2; TRBD2 agrees at 10 bases. J gave up 5 bases and V 3 bases, and 4 bases lay outside the gene matches. CDR1 is SGHRS, CDR2 YFSETQ, per germline. This CDR3 contains 15 residues. The complete variable domain, with remaining parts taken from reference TRBV5-1 and TRBJ2-2, reads KAGVTQTPRYLIKTRGQQVTLSCSPISGHRSVSWYQQTPGQGLQFLFEYFSETQRNKGNFPGRFSGRQFSNSRSEMNVSTLELGDSALYLCASSSGLAITGELFFGEGSRLTVL.

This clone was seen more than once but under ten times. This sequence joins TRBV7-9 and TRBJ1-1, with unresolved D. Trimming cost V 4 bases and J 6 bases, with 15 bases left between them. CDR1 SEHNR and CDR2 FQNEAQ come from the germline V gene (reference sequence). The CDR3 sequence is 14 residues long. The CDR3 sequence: CASSSNYIAAEAFF. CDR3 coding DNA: TGTGCCAGCAGCTCGAATTACATTGCAGCTGAAGCTTTCTTT.

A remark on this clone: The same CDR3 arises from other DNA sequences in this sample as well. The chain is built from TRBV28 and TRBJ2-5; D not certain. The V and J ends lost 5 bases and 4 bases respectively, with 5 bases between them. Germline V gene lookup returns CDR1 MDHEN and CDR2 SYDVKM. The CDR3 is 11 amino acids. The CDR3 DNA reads TGTGCCAGCAGTCTTACAGAGACCCAGTACTTC. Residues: CASSLTETQYF.

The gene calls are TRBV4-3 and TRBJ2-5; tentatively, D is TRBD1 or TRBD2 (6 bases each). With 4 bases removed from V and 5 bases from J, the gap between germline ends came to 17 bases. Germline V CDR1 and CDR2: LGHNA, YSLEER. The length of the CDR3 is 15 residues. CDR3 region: CASSLLLTGRETQYF. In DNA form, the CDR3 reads TGCGCCAGCAGCCTACTCCTTACAGGGAGGGAGACCCAGTACTTC.

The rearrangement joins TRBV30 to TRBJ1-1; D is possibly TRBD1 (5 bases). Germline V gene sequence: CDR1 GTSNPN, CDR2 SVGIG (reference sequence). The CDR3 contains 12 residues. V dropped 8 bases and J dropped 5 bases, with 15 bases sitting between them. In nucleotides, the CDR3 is TGTGCCGTTGACCTGGGGGGGACTGAAGCTTTCTTT. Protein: CAVDLGGTEAFF. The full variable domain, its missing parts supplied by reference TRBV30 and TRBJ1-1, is SQTIHQWPATLVQPVGSPLSLECTVEGTSNPNLYWYRQAAGRGLQLLFYSVGIGQISSEVPQNLSASRPQDRQFILSSKKLLLSDSGFYLCAVDLGGTEAFFGQGTRLTVV.

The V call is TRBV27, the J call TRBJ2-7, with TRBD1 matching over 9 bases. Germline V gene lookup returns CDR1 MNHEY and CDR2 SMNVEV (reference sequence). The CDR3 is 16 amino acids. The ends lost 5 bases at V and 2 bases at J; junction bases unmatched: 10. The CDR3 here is CASSGSGTGKTYEQYF. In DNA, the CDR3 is TGTGCCAGCAGTGGTTCTGGGACAGGGAAAACCTACGAGCAGTACTTC.

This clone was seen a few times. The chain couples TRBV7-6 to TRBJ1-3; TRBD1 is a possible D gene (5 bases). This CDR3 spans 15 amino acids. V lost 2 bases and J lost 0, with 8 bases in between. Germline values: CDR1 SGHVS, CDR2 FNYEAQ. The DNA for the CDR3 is TGTGCCAGCAGCTTACAGGGCAACTCTGGAAACACCATATATTTT. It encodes CASSLQGNSGNTIYF.